This T cell receptor (beta chain) came from a study of CD8 T cells in ankylosing spondylitis. TCRdb re-derived calls from the 5' RACE reads in MiXCR, one entry per CDR3 protein. The sample has 180,000 or so distinct CDR3 sequences; around a tenth are singletons. Broader study findings: A motif of 7 or 8 highly homologous TCR beta variants was seen as apparently characteristic of ankylosing spondylitis blood.

This clonotype appeared many times. Its matching antigen is unknown. This CDR3 comprises 16 residues. Trimming took off 5 bases at V and 1 base at J, with 15 bases between the two ends. Germline V gives CDR1 SGHTA, CDR2 FQGNSA. The TCR was taken from a male donor with ankylosing spondylitis or in good health (not recorded which). Specimen: blood, either unsorted or a sorted T cell fraction (not recorded which). This sequence joins TRBV7-2 and TRBJ2-1; D may be TRBD1 (5 bases). The CDR3 spells CASSPRARVSYNEQFF. DNA of the CDR3: TGTGCCAGCAGCCCAAGGGCCAGGGTGTCCTACAATGAGCAGTTCTTC.